This passage covers 18 T cell receptor beta chains from one sample sequenced in a study of cytotoxic CD8 clonotypes in ibrutinib-treated CLL. Clones were sequenced by immunoSEQ multiplex PCR, and TCRdb holds only the in-frame ones, with some missing. The sample consists of about 25,000 clones, roughly 85% of them appearing once. The source was PBMCs, collected after 24 months of ibrutinib treatment. These receptors were taken from a human donor with chronic lymphocytic leukemia.

This chain uses TRBV7-9 with TRBJ1-1, with D uncertain. V lost 4 bases and J lost 5, with 17 bases in between. The CDR3 totals 15 residues. Germline V lookup: CDR1 SEHNR, CDR2 FQNEAQ (reference sequence). The chain's CDR3 is CASSSSSVGRTEAFF. The DNA for the CDR3 is TGTGCCAGCAGCTCCAGCTCGGTAGGGCGGACTGAAGCTTTCTTT.

CDR3 in amino acids: CASSLAGGPNEQFF. In DNA, the CDR3 is TGTGCCAGCAGCTTAGCGGGGGGGCCAAATGAGCAGTTCTTC. The chain combines TRBV11-3 with TRBJ2-1; TRBD2 matches at 8 bases. The CDR3 runs 14 residues. V lost 1 base and J lost 7; bases outside the gene matches: 3. Germline V gene sequence: CDR1 SGHNT, CDR2 YENEEA.

V usage is TRBV7-3 and J usage is TRBJ2-1; D call uncertain. Germline CDR1 SGHTA, CDR2 FQGTGA. V shed 3 bases and J shed 4 bases, with 13 bases lying between them. CDR3 size: 15 residues. CDR3: CASSFGDGRYNEQFF. Here the CDR3 DNA reads TGTGCCAGCAGCTTCGGAGATGGCCGTTACAATGAGCAGTTCTTC.

V gene TRBV28 combines with J gene TRBJ1-2; D is uncertain. Germline V gene data show CDR1 as MDHEN and CDR2 as SYDVKM. The V end lost 5 bases, the J end lost 1 base, and 8 bases lay between the germline ends. The CDR3 length is 13 residues. CDR3 amino acids: CASSPRYNYGYTF. CDR3 coding DNA: TGTGCCAGCAGTCCCCGATATAACTATGGCTACACCTTC.

In regard to this clone: This could be a read error, since a much larger clone is one nucleotide away. This chain links TRBV6-1 with TRBJ2-1; no clear D. The length of the CDR3 is 11 residues. V lost 7 bases, J lost 4 bases, and 5 bases lay in between. Germline V CDR1 and CDR2: MNHNS, SASEGT. The CDR3 region is CASTDYNEQFF. The CDR3 nucleotides read TGTGCCAGCACCGATTACAATGAGCAGTTCTTC.

The chain has TRBV15 and TRBJ1-4, with D perhaps TRBD1 (6 bases). This CDR3 is 17 amino acids long. CDR1 and CDR2 from the germline V gene are LNHNV and YYDKDF (reference sequence). V shed 4 bases and J shed 7 bases, with 22 bases lying between them. This CDR3 is CATSTPGYGGVAEKLFF. The CDR3 DNA reads as TGTGCCACCAGCACCCCCGGGTATGGGGGCGTTGCTGAAAAACTGTTTTTT. Complete variable domain (other parts from reference TRBV15 and TRBJ1-4): DAMVIQNPRYQVTQFGKPVTLSCSQTLNHNVMYWYQQKSSQAPKLLFHYYDKDFNNEADTPDNFQSRRPNTSFCFLDIRSPGLGDTAMYLCATSTPGYGGVAEKLFFGSGTQLSVL.

V and J are TRBV4-2 and TRBJ2-1; D might be TRBD1 (6 bases). Trimming left V 3 bases short and J 3 bases short, with 9 bases between. CDR3 size: 14 residues. Germline V lookup: CDR1 LGHNA, CDR2 YNFKEQ. The CDR3 DNA reads TGTGCCAGCAGCCAGAGGGGGTTCTACAATGAGCAGTTCTTC. Protein product: CASSQRGFYNEQFF.

The V and J genes are TRBV5-1 and TRBJ2-3, with D possibly being TRBD1 or TRBD2 (5 bases each). This CDR3 region has 17 residues. The germline gives CDR1 SGHRS, CDR2 YFSETQ. With 0 bases removed from V and 0 bases from J, the gap between germline ends came to 14 bases. The CDR3, as DNA: TGCGCCAGCAGCTTGGGACGGCACGGGACCAGCACAGATACGCAGTATTTT. Translation gives CASSLGRHGTSTDTQYF.

V is TRBV7-6 and J is TRBJ2-1, with D possibly being TRBD2 (6 bases). V was shortened by 4 bases and J by 4 bases, with 17 bases between the two germline ends. Germline lookup yields CDR1 SGHVS and CDR2 FNYEAQ. The CDR3 is 16 amino acids. The CDR3 spells CASSSQPGLAYNEQFF. The CDR3 coding sequence is TGTGCCAGCAGCTCACAGCCGGGACTTGCTTACAATGAGCAGTTCTTC.

The chain recombines TRBV7-8 with TRBJ2-7; 9 positions agree with TRBD1. Trimming at V came to 3 bases and at J to 5 bases, leaving 11 bases not matched to a gene. Germline CDR1 SGHVS, CDR2 FQNEAQ. This CDR3 is built from 16 residues. The CDR3 coding sequence is TGTGCCAGCAGCTTCACAGGGGGCAGCATGTACCACGAGCAGTACTTC. As protein: CASSFTGGSMYHEQYF.

This clone was detected only once. A read error may account for a junction end that differs from germline. The rearrangement joins TRBV29-1 to TRBJ1-2, with D perhaps matching TRBD1 (6 bases). Germline-derived CDR1 and CDR2 are SQVTM and ANQGSEA. The CDR3 consists of 13 residues. CDR3 DNA: TGCAGCGTTGATTGGACAGACAACTGTGGCTACACCTTC. This codes for CSVDWTDNCGYTF.

The CDR3 region is CASSTGTEATNEKLFF. CDR3 nucleotides: TGTGCCAGTAGTACCGGGACAGAAGCAACTAATGAAAAACTGTTTTTT. The rearrangement links TRBV19 to TRBJ1-4; 7 nucleotides match TRBD1. The germline V gene encodes CDR1 LNHDA and CDR2 SQIVND (reference sequence). V lost 4 bases, J lost 0 bases, and 5 bases stayed unmatched. The length of the CDR3 is 16 residues.

This clone has more than one count but fewer than ten. The V call is TRBV29-1, the J call TRBJ2-7, with D maybe TRBD2 (6 bases). The V and J ends lost 2 bases and 7 bases respectively, with 18 bases between them. The CDR3 consists of 14 residues. CDR1 and CDR2 from the germline V gene are SQVTM and ANQGSEA. CDR3 bases: TGCAGCGTTGAAATCCGGAGGGACGCGGGGGAGCAGTACTTC. As protein: CSVEIRRDAGEQYF.

This clone was observed a single time. The V gene is TRBV7-9, the J gene TRBJ1-1, with 7 positions matching TRBD1. Germline CDR1 is SEHNR and CDR2 is FQNEAQ (reference sequence). V trimming: 1 base; J trimming: 7 bases; junction bases outside the gene matches: 0. The CDR3 totals 12 residues. CDR3 in DNA: TGTGCCAGCAGCTTAGGGACAGGTGAAGCTTTCTTT. This translates into CASSLGTGEAFF.

This chain uses TRBV11-1 with TRBJ1-2, with no clear D. The germline CDR1 and CDR2 sequences are SGHAT and FQDESV (reference sequence). Trimming took off 5 bases at V and 8 bases at J, with 18 bases between the two ends. CDR3 length equals 14 residues. The CDR3 DNA follows: TGTGCCAGCAGCCAAAGAGGAGGGATTGCGGGCTACACCTTC. The encoded protein is CASSQRGGIAGYTF.

This chain uses TRBV11-3 with TRBJ2-1; 8 bases fit TRBD1. After removal of 5 bases from V and 2 bases from J, the junction contained 8 bases not matched to a gene. CDR1 SGHNT and CDR2 YENEEA come from the germline V gene. The CDR3 runs 16 residues. As DNA, the CDR3 is TGTGCCAGCAGCCGAGGAGGACAGGGCCCCTACAATGAGCAGTTCTTC. It encodes CASSRGGQGPYNEQFF. The full variable domain, rest sourced from reference TRBV11-3 and TRBJ2-1, is EAGVVQSPRYKIIEKKQPVAFWCNPISGHNTLYWYLQNLGQGPELLIRYENEEAVDDSQLPKDRFSAERLKGVDSTLKIQPAELGDSAVYLCASSRGGQGPYNEQFFGPGTRLTVL.

The CDR3 region has the DNA TGTGCCAGCAGCTCTACAGGGGGAAGACAGCCCCAGCATTTT. Its protein is CASSSTGGRQPQHF. The V and J genes are TRBV7-9 and TRBJ1-5; 8 positions match TRBD1. Germline-derived CDR1 and CDR2 are SEHNR and FQNEAQ (reference sequence). With V trimmed by 4 bases and J by 7 bases, 6 bases remained unmatched. CDR3 length: 14 amino acids. Together with reference TRBV7-9 and TRBJ1-5, the CDR3 gives the full variable domain: DTGVSQNPRHKITKRGQNVTFRCDPISEHNRLYWYRQTLGQGPEFLTYFQNEAQLEKSRLLSDRFSAERPKGSFSTLEIQRTEQGDSAMYLCASSSTGGRQPQHFGDGTRLSIL.

The CDR3: CASRIQGAGNSPLHF. DNA for the CDR3: TGTGCCAGCAGAATTCAGGGGGCGGGGAATTCACCCCTCCACTTT. J is TRBJ1-6 and V is TRBV6-1; the match to TRBD1 covers 8 bases. J was trimmed by 7 bases and V by 6 bases; bases with no gene match: 8. The length of the CDR3 is 15 residues. Germline CDR1 and CDR2: MNHNS and SASEGT.